The 28 T cell receptor beta chains below come from one sample, sequenced in a study of blood T cell repertoires in COVID-19. Sequenced by immunoSEQ multiplex PCR; TCRdb stores in-frame clones only, minus some. The repertoire holds 150,000 or so clones, with 85% to 90% as singletons. Specimen: peripheral blood. The receptors were sampled from a human donor in a cohort sampled during active COVID-19.

The chain has TRBV30 and TRBJ2-5, with D possibly being TRBD2 (6 bases). The CDR3 covers 13 residues. V gave up 3 bases and J gave up 2 bases, with 10 bases separating them. Germline lookup yields CDR1 GTSNPN and CDR2 SVGIG (reference sequence). The CDR3 DNA reads TGTGCCTGGAGCGCGGGACCGCAAGAGACCCAGTACTTC. Amino acid sequence: CAWSAGPQETQYF.

This chain links TRBV7-3 with TRBJ2-5; no firm D call. CDR3 length: 13 residues. Germline assignment: CDR1 SGHTA and CDR2 FQGTGA. V lost 2 bases, J lost 1 base, and 5 bases lay in between. The CDR3 here is CASSLSSQETQYF. As DNA, the CDR3 is TGTGCCAGCAGCTTATCCAGCCAAGAGACCCAGTACTTC.

This clone was detected a few times. This chain joins TRBV6-5 and TRBJ1-6; the D gene is possibly TRBD1 (5 bases). Germline CDR1 reads MNHEY; CDR2 reads SVGAGI. This CDR3 has 14 residues. V lost 4 bases and J 10 bases, leaving 14 bases between the germline ends. Here the CDR3 reads CASSFRVLGSPLHF. The CDR3 nucleotides read TGTGCCAGCAGTTTCAGGGTTCTGGGGTCACCCCTCCACTTT.

The sample holds one count of this clone. The genes are TRBV6-5 and TRBJ1-2, with D unclear. The CDR3 runs to 15 residues. V was shortened by 0 bases and J by 8 bases, with 16 bases between the two germline ends. Germline CDR1 MNHEY, CDR2 SVGAGI. In nucleotides, the CDR3 is TGTGCCAGCAGTTACTCTCTGCGGTACGACGAGGGCTACACCTTC. Encoded protein: CASSYSLRYDEGYTF.

A single count supports this clone. The chain links TRBV6-5 to TRBJ2-1; a possible D gene is TRBD1 (6 bases). Germline V lookup: CDR1 MNHEY, CDR2 SVGAGI. V lost 7 bases and J 6 bases, leaving 13 bases between the germline ends. The CDR3 length is 13 residues. CDR3 DNA: TGTGCCAGCACGGACACAGGGCCCAATGAGCAGTTCTTC. Its protein product is CASTDTGPNEQFF.

This clone was observed a single time. This chain uses TRBV9 with TRBJ2-3; maybe TRBD2 (7 bases). The V gene's germline CDR1 is SGDLS and CDR2 YYNGEE. This CDR3 is built from 15 residues. V was trimmed by 6 bases and J by 3 bases, leaving 17 bases between them. In nucleotides, the CDR3 is TGTGCCAGCACGGATACGGGGGGCAAAACAGATACGCAGTATTTT. It is translated as CASTDTGGKTDTQYF. Filled out from reference TRBV9 and TRBJ2-3, the complete variable domain reads DSGVTQTPKHLITATGQRVTLRCSPRSGDLSVYWYQQSLDQGLQFLIQYYNGEERAKGNILERFSAQQFPDLHSELNLSSLELGDSALYFCASTDTGGKTDTQYFGPGTRLTVL.

V is TRBV4-1 and J is TRBJ2-5; weak D call: TRBD1 (6 bases). The V end lost 0 bases, the J end lost 5 bases, and 10 bases lay between the germline ends. CDR1 MGHRA and CDR2 YSYEKL come from the germline V gene. This CDR3 is built from 14 residues. CDR3 sequence: CASSQDWGRETQYF. The CDR3 DNA reads as TGCGCCAGCAGCCAAGACTGGGGGCGGGAGACCCAGTACTTC.

The chain carries TRBV19 and TRBJ1-5; 7 positions agree with TRBD1. Germline CDR1 LNHDA, CDR2 SQIVND (reference sequence). The ends lost 3 bases at V and 6 bases at J; junction bases unmatched: 11. CDR3 length: 16 amino acids. CDR3 in DNA: TGTGCCAGTAGTATCTTGTACAGGGGTCAAACTCAGCCCCAGCATTTT. It codes for CASSILYRGQTQPQHF.

The V gene is TRBV4-3, the J gene TRBJ2-5; weak D call: TRBD2 (7 bases). V was clipped by 0 bases and J by 4 bases, with 18 bases between them. From germline, CDR1 is LGHNA and CDR2 YSLEER. The length of the CDR3 is 17 residues. The CDR3 region has the DNA TGCGCCAGCAGCCAAGATAACACAGGGAGGGCGATAGAGACCCAGTACTTC. Its protein product is CASSQDNTGRAIETQYF.

The V call is TRBV4-3, the J call TRBJ1-3; TRBD1 aligns across 7 bases. Germline CDR1 LGHNA, CDR2 YSLEER. The CDR3 is 19 residues long. The ends lost 2 bases at V and 0 bases at J; junction bases unmatched: 13. The CDR3 region has the DNA TGCGCCAGCAGCCAAAGGGAAATTAGGGGGCAGTTCTCTGGAAACACCATATATTTT. Its protein is CASSQREIRGQFSGNTIYF.

The gene calls are TRBV5-1 and TRBJ2-5, with TRBD2 matching over 15 bases. The germline V gene has CDR1 SGHRS and CDR2 YFSETQ. The CDR3 loop spans 17 amino acids. J was trimmed by 1 base and V by 5 bases; bases with no gene match: 6. CDR3 sequence: CASSAGLAGGTQETQYF. CDR3 in DNA: TGCGCCAGCAGTGCGGGACTAGCGGGGGGCACCCAAGAGACCCAGTACTTC.

There are a few counts of this clone. This chain uses TRBV29-1 with TRBJ1-2; unclear D gene. The V end lost 7 bases, the J end lost 2 bases, and 8 bases lay between the germline ends. The CDR3 loop spans 11 amino acids. Per the germline V gene, CDR1 is SQVTM and CDR2 is ANQGSEA. CDR3 loop: CSAPGNYGYTF. The CDR3 bases are TGCAGCGCCCCGGGAAACTATGGCTACACCTTC. Full variable domain (missing parts from reference TRBV29-1 and TRBJ1-2): SAVISQKPSRDICQRGTSLTIQCQVDSQVTMMFWYRQQPGQSLTLIATANQGSEATYESGFVIDKFPISRPNLTFSTLTVSNMSPEDSSIYLCSAPGNYGYTFGSGTRLTVV.

The V call is TRBV5-1, the J call TRBJ2-1; D is perhaps TRBD2 (5 bases). The CDR3 has 15 residues. Trimming left V 2 bases short and J 10 bases short, with 19 bases between. Germline V gene data show CDR1 as SGHRS and CDR2 as YFSETQ. CDR3 sequence: CASSFTGFGVEEQFF. CDR3 coding DNA: TGCGCCAGCAGCTTTACGGGATTTGGGGTTGAAGAGCAGTTCTTC.

The rearrangement uses TRBV2 and TRBJ2-7; TRBD1 matches 7 bases. CDR3 length equals 13 residues. Germline-derived CDR1 and CDR2 are SNHLY and FYNNEI. Trimming took 6 bases from V and 3 from J; bases not matched to a gene: 5. Written as DNA, the CDR3 is TGTGCCAGCAGCGACAGGGACCACTACGAGCAGTACTTC. Protein: CASSDRDHYEQYF. The entire variable domain, with the rest obtained from reference TRBV2 and TRBJ2-7, is as follows: EPEVTQTPSHQVTQMGQEVILRCVPISNHLYFYWYRQILGQKVEFLVSFYNNEISEKSEIFDDQFSVERPDGSNFTLKIRSTKLEDSAMYFCASSDRDHYEQYFGPGTRLTVT.

The rearrangement uses TRBV6-2 or TRBV6-3 and TRBJ1-5; D gene ambiguous. The germline V gene has CDR1 MNHEY and CDR2 SVGEGT. V lost 2 bases, J lost 3 bases, and 11 bases lay in between. The CDR3 has 15 amino acids. In DNA, the CDR3 is TGTGCCAGCAGTTACCAGAGACAACCCAATCAGCCCCAGCATTTT. This encodes CASSYQRQPNQPQHF.

This clone was observed once. This chain uses TRBV7-9 with TRBJ2-1, with 8 bases that match TRBD2. The CDR3 runs to 17 residues. V was clipped by 1 base and J by 0 bases; unmatched bases: 5. The germline gives CDR1 SEHNR, CDR2 FQNEAQ (reference sequence). The CDR3 DNA is TGTGCCAGCAGCTTAGTTGGGACTAGGAGCTCCTACAATGAGCAGTTCTTC. Its translation: CASSLVGTRSSYNEQFF.

This clone has just one count. This chain connects TRBV18 to TRBJ1-2; D gene ambiguous. CDR3 length: 15 amino acids. The V end was cut by 3 bases, the J end by 5 bases, with 16 bases between. The germline CDR1 and CDR2 sequences are KGHSH and LQKENI. The CDR3 region is CASSPLAGNPYGYTF. CDR3 sequence (DNA): TGTGCCAGCTCACCCTTAGCGGGGAACCCTTATGGCTACACCTTC.

This clone was seen only once. The chain couples TRBV5-4 to TRBJ2-7; 8 positions agree with TRBD2. The length of the CDR3 is 14 residues. Germline-derived CDR1 and CDR2 are SGHNT and YYREEE (reference sequence). The V gene end was trimmed by 2 bases and the J gene end by 4 bases; junction bases not matched to a gene: 5. In DNA form, the CDR3 reads TGTGCCAGCAGCTTTCGGGGGGGTGGATACGAGCAGTACTTC. This sequence encodes CASSFRGGGYEQYF. Full variable domain (missing parts from reference TRBV5-4 and TRBJ2-7): ETGVTQSPTHLIKTRGQQVTLRCSSQSGHNTVSWYQQALGQGPQFIFQYYREEENGRGNFPPRFSGLQFPNYSSELNVNALELDDSALYLCASSFRGGGYEQYFGPGTRLTVT.

This clone was seen a handful of times. The CDR3 protein is CASSRVGGVTEAFF. DNA of the CDR3: TGTGCCAGCAGCCGAGTTGGGGGCGTCACTGAAGCTTTCTTT. V usage is TRBV7-3 and J usage is TRBJ1-1; a possible D gene is TRBD1 (6 bases). V lost 5 bases and J lost 4, with 14 bases in between. CDR3 length equals 14 residues. CDR1 and CDR2 (germline): SGHTA, FQGTGA. The whole variable domain, filled in from reference TRBV7-3 and TRBJ1-1, reads GAGVSQTPSNKVTEKGKYVELRCDPISGHTALYWYRQSLGQGPEFLIYFQGTGAADDSGLPNDRFFAVRPEGSVSTLKIQRTERGDSAVYLCASSRVGGVTEAFFGQGTRLTVV.

V usage is TRBV3-1 (or the pseudogene TRBV3-2) and J usage is TRBJ2-6; tentative D call: TRBD2 (5 bases). Germline V gene data show CDR1 as LGHDT and CDR2 as YNNKEL (reference sequence). The CDR3 has 19 amino acids. V lost 4 bases and J lost 2, with 21 bases in between. The CDR3 bases are TGTGCCAGCAGCCCCCATAACGGGAAAGGGTCACCTGGGGCCAACGTCCTGACTTTC. It yields the protein CASSPHNGKGSPGANVLTF.

The chain links TRBV18 to TRBJ1-5, with D perhaps TRBD1 (6 bases). The CDR3 is made up of 18 amino acids. Trimming removed 1 base from V and 6 bases from J, with 22 bases in between. CDR1 and CDR2 (germline): KGHSH, LQKENI. The CDR3 here is CASSPRSAGALQGQPQHF. The CDR3 bases are TGTGCCAGCTCACCACGGTCGGCAGGGGCCCTCCAGGGTCAGCCCCAGCATTTT.

The rearrangement joins TRBV7-3 to TRBJ2-7; 10 bases fit TRBD1. V shed 6 bases, J shed 2 bases, and the junction held 7 bases outside the gene matches. The CDR3 extends over 15 amino acids. The germline V gene has CDR1 SGHTA and CDR2 FQGTGA. This chain's CDR3 is CASRISGQGTYEQYF. CDR3 nucleotide sequence: TGTGCCAGCAGAATTTCGGGACAGGGGACCTACGAGCAGTACTTC.

The chain is built from TRBV9 and TRBJ2-3; maybe TRBD2 (6 bases). This CDR3 is built from 11 residues. V was trimmed by 4 bases and J by 6 bases, leaving 6 bases between them. Germline lookup yields CDR1 SGDLS and CDR2 YYNGEE. In DNA form, the CDR3 reads TGTGCCAGCAGCCGGGGGGATACGCAGTATTTT. It codes for CASSRGDTQYF.

The DNA of the CDR3 is TGTGCCAGCAGCTGCGGACTAGCGGGAGTAATGTACGAGCAGTACTTC. Its translation is CASSCGLAGVMYEQYF. The chain joins TRBV12-1 to TRBJ2-7; TRBD2 is the table's D call, not checked against the DNA. TRBV12-1 is termed a pseudogene. The CDR3 length is 16 residues.

The chain combines TRBV19 with TRBJ2-6, with D uncertain. Germline CDR1 LNHDA, CDR2 SQIVND (reference sequence). V lost 6 bases and J lost 1, with 31 bases in between. The CDR3 length is 22 residues. DNA for the CDR3: TGTGCCAGTAGGGAATATACCGGGTCCCCCTCAAGGAGTATGTCTGGGGCCAACGTCCTGACTTTC. It encodes CASREYTGSPSRSMSGANVLTF.

This clone was seen a single time. CDR3 loop: CASIPTSGTNTGELFF. The DNA of the CDR3 is TGTGCCAGCATACCGACTAGCGGCACGAACACCGGGGAGCTGTTTTTT. J is TRBJ2-2 and V is TRBV28, with 9 bases that match TRBD2. V gave up 7 bases and J gave up 0 bases; unmatched junction bases: 6. Germline-derived CDR1 and CDR2 are MDHEN and SYDVKM. The CDR3 is made up of 16 amino acids.

This chain uses TRBV5-6 with TRBJ2-3; 12 nucleotides agree with TRBD2. The CDR3 spans 17 residues. Germline CDR1 SGHDT, CDR2 YYEEEE. V was pared by 2 bases and J by 6 bases, with 10 bases of the junction left unmatched. The CDR3 loop reads CASSFASGGAFQDTQYF. The CDR3 DNA is TGTGCCAGCAGCTTTGCTAGCGGGGGGGCCTTCCAGGATACGCAGTATTTT. Using reference TRBV5-6 and TRBJ2-3 for the parts outside the CDR3, the full variable domain is DAGVTQSPTHLIKTRGQQVTLRCSPKSGHDTVSWYQQALGQGPQFIFQYYEEEERQRGNFPDRFSGHQFPNYSSELNVNALLLGDSALYLCASSFASGGAFQDTQYFGPGTRLTVL.

The V call is TRBV7-9, the J call TRBJ2-7; 7 bases fit TRBD1. CDR3 length equals 16 residues. Trimming at V came to 4 bases and at J to 2 bases, leaving 11 bases not matched to a gene. From germline, CDR1 is SEHNR and CDR2 FQNEAQ (reference sequence). CDR3 residues: CASSSVTYRGTYEQYF. The CDR3 bases are TGTGCCAGCAGCTCAGTGACGTACAGGGGAACCTACGAGCAGTACTTC.